A selection of T cell receptor beta chains follows, all from one sample in a study of T cell changes during pregnancy in multiple sclerosis. The repertoire was sequenced with immunoSEQ multiplex PCR; TCRdb's copy has only in-frame clones and lacks some. Of roughly 52,000 clones detected, approximately 90% appear once; the ten largest clones hold 0.45% to 0.65%. Sequences were derived from CD4+ T cells from peripheral blood mononuclear cells, sampled in the first trimester of pregnancy. Receptors originate from a female donor with multiple sclerosis, enrolled in a pregnancy study. Both conserved end residues are part of each CDR3. D genes are given only for firm matches. Clone size is not always given. Where it is, it says once, few, many or a class for expanded clones.

d_call: NA; j_call: TRBJ1-4; clone_size: NA; v_call: TRBV7-2; cdr3_aa: CASSLEGAGVKLFF; cdr3_nt: TGTGCCAGCAGCTTAGAAGGGGCCGGTGTAAAACTGTTTTTT
d_call: TRBD1; j_call: TRBJ2-7; clone_size: NA; v_call: TRBV4-2; cdr3_aa: CASSRDRGQGSVVKFYEQYF; cdr3_nt: TGTGCCAGCAGCCGAGACCGCGGACAGGGAAGTGTGGTAAAGTTCTACGAGCAGTACTTC
d_call: TRBD1; j_call: TRBJ2-1; clone_size: NA; v_call: TRBV7-3; cdr3_aa: CASSPGQGVDNEQFF; cdr3_nt: TGTGCCAGCAGCCCCGGACAGGGAGTCGACAATGAGCAGTTCTTC
d_call: NA; j_call: TRBJ1-5; clone_size: NA; v_call: TRBV19; cdr3_aa: CASSLGGYSNQPQHF; cdr3_nt: TGTGCCAGTAGTTTAGGAGGATATAGCAATCAGCCCCAGCATTTT
d_call: NA; j_call: TRBJ1-5; clone_size: NA; v_call: TRBV27; cdr3_aa: CASSFRREGGQPQHF; cdr3_nt: TGTGCCAGCAGTTTTCGTAGGGAGGGTGGGCAGCCCCAGCATTTT
d_call: NA; j_call: TRBJ2-3; clone_size: NA; v_call: TRBV27; cdr3_aa: CASKLQGSTDTQYF; cdr3_nt: TGTGCCAGCAAACTACAGGGAAGCACAGATACGCAGTATTTT
d_call: TRBD2; j_call: TRBJ2-3; clone_size: NA; v_call: TRBV19; cdr3_aa: CASNPSSGGTDTQYF; cdr3_nt: TGTGCCAGTAACCCTTCTAGCGGGGGCACAGATACGCAGTATTTT
d_call: TRBD1; j_call: TRBJ2-2; clone_size: once; v_call: TRBV9; cdr3_aa: CASSVRTGVGELFF; cdr3_nt: TGTGCCAGCAGCGTTCGGACAGGGGTCGGGGAGCTGTTTTTT
d_call: NA; j_call: TRBJ1-2; clone_size: NA; v_call: TRBV28; cdr3_aa: CASTGDNYGYTF; cdr3_nt: TGTGCCAGCACAGGGGATAACTATGGCTACACCTTC
d_call: NA; j_call: TRBJ2-3; clone_size: NA; v_call: TRBV6-1; cdr3_aa: CASSEVGDTQYF; cdr3_nt: TGTGCCAGCAGTGAGGTCGGAGATACGCAGTATTTT